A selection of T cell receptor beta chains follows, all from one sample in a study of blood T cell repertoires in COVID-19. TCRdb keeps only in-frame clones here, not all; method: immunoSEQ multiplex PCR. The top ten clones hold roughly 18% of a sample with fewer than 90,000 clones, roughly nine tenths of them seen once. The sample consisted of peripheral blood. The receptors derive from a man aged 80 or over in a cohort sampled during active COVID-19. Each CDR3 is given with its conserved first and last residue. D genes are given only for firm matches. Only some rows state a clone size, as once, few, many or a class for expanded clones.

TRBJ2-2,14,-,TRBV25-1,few,CASPGTMNTGELFF,TGTGCCAGCCCCGGGACAATGAACACCGGGGAGCTGTTTTTT
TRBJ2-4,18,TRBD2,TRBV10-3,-,CAISPGLAGTVAKNIQYF,TGTGCCATCAGTCCGGGACTAGCGGGGACGGTAGCCAAAAACATTCAGTACTTC
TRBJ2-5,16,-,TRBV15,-,CATSRDSPGVGETQYF,TGTGCCACCAGCAGAGATTCCCCCGGGGTAGGAGAGACCCAGTACTTC
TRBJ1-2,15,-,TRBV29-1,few,CSVEESGAANYGYTF,TGCAGCGTTGAAGAAAGTGGGGCGGCTAACTATGGCTACACCTTC
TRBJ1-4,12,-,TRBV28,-,CASLAGGEKLFF,TGTGCCAGCCTGGCGGGAGGGGAAAAACTGTTTTTT
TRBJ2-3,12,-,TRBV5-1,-,CASSPTGDTQYF,TGCGCCAGCAGTCCTACTGGAGATACGCAGTATTTT
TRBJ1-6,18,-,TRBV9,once,CASSVSLGAPGENSPLHF,TGTGCCAGCAGCGTAAGTCTGGGGGCTCCAGGTGAAAATTCACCCCTCCACTTT
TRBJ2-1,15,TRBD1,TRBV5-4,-,CASRGGGTGHGEQFF,TGTGCCAGCAGAGGAGGAGGGACAGGGCATGGTGAGCAGTTCTTC
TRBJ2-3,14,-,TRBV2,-,CASTSGPSTDTQYF,TGTGCCAGCACATCCGGTCCCAGCACAGATACGCAGTATTTT
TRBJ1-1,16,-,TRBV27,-,CASKSHGVRVGTEAFF,TGTGCCAGCAAATCCCATGGGGTCAGGGTTGGGACTGAAGCTTTCTTT
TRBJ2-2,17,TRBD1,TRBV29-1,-,CSTLKPHGQGKTGELFF,TGCAGCACCTTGAAGCCCCACGGACAGGGAAAGACCGGGGAGCTGTTTTTT
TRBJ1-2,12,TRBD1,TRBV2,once,CASSETGNGYTF,TGTGCCAGCAGTGAGACAGGGAACGGCTACACCTTC
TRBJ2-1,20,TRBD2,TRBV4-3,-,CASSLRLAGGDRSRYNEQFF,TGCGCCAGCAGCTTAAGGCTAGCCGGGGGGGACCGCTCTAGGTACAATGAGCAGTTCTTC
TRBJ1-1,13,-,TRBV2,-,CASGADMNTEAFF,TGTGCCAGCGGGGCAGACATGAACACTGAAGCTTTCTTT